A single sample gave rise to the 32 T cell receptor beta chains below, sequenced in a study of blood T cell repertoires in COVID-19 (TCRdb year 2020). Library creation used the immunoSEQ multiplex PCR assay. TCRdb carries this immuneACCESS record with in-frame sequences only. Its versions omit some clonotypes, under half of them owing to an unresolved V gene in the studies checked, with the rest unexplained. Here the sample has around 60,000 clones; 75% to 85% occur a single time. The ten largest clones represent about 9.4% of the sample. The sequenced sample consisted of peripheral blood. The receptors derive from a man aged 50 to 59 with COVID-19, enrolled during active disease.

This chain uses TRBV3-1 (or the pseudogene TRBV3-2) with TRBJ1-1; TRBD1 is a possible D gene (5 bases). The CDR3 totals 19 residues. Trimming took 4 bases from V and 1 from J, leaving 25 bases between them. Germline V gene data show CDR1 as LGHDT and CDR2 as YNNKEL (reference sequence). CDR3 sequence reads: CASSPLATEQGLSNTEAFF. The CDR3 DNA is TGTGCCAGCAGCCCTTTGGCTACCGAGCAGGGTCTATCGAACACTGAAGCTTTCTTT.

This clone appeared once. This sequence joins TRBV24-1 and TRBJ2-1; TRBD2 matches at 7 bases. The junction had 4 bases not matched to a gene; V was cut back by 4 bases and J by 8 bases. CDR3 length equals 13 residues. Per germline, CDR1 KGHDR and CDR2 SFDVKD. CDR3 nucleotide sequence: TGTGCCACCAGTGAGGGGAGGGGCGATGAGCAGTTCTTC. Amino acids: CATSEGRGDEQFF.

The chain is built from TRBV5-1 and TRBJ2-3; D uncertain. The CDR3 length is 15 residues. Trimming shortened V by 1 base and J by 2 bases, and 11 bases separated the two germline ends. Germline CDR1 SGHRS, CDR2 YFSETQ. The CDR3 protein is CASSLSPQPTDTQYF. As DNA, the CDR3 is TGCGCCAGCAGCTTGAGCCCCCAACCCACAGATACGCAGTATTTT.

The CDR3 coding sequence is TGTGCCAGTAGTATAGGGGTCCAGGCCGAGTACAATGAGCAGTTCTTC. Translation: CASSIGVQAEYNEQFF. This chain connects TRBV19 to TRBJ2-1, with D uncertain. V was shortened by 1 base and J by 4 bases, with 14 bases between the two germline ends. Germline lookup yields CDR1 LNHDA and CDR2 SQIVND (reference sequence). This CDR3 is built from 16 residues.

The chain uses TRBV28 and TRBJ2-3; TRBD2 aligns across 7 bases. The CDR3 has 14 residues. CDR1 and CDR2 (germline): MDHEN, SYDVKM. The V and J ends lost 6 bases and 5 bases, in that order; junction bases with no gene match: 8. The CDR3 DNA reads TGTGCCAGCAGACCCGGGACTATGAGAGATACGCAGTATTTT. Translation: CASRPGTMRDTQYF.

The rearrangement uses TRBV20-1 and TRBJ2-3; no firm D call. The CDR3 is 11 amino acids. The V end was cut by 7 bases, the J end by 2 bases, with 7 bases between. Germline lookup yields CDR1 DFQATT and CDR2 SNEGSKA (reference sequence). DNA of the CDR3: TGCAGTGTAAGCCCCACAGATACGCAGTATTTT. Translated: CSVSPTDTQYF.

This clone was counted between two and nine times. The V call is TRBV9, the J call TRBJ2-5; 10 bases fit TRBD2. The germline gives CDR1 SGDLS, CDR2 YYNGEE. Unmatched junction bases numbered 8, after V lost 0 bases and J lost 0 bases. The CDR3 length is 18 residues. For the CDR3, the DNA is TGTGCCAGCAGCGTAGGCGGGGTAGCGGGAGGCCACCAAGAGACCCAGTACTTC. Amino acid sequence: CASSVGGVAGGHQETQYF.

The CDR3 sequence is CASSLVSGKAFF. CDR3 in DNA: TGTGCCAGCAGTTTAGTCTCGGGAAAAGCTTTCTTT. The chain has TRBV12-3 or TRBV12-4 and TRBJ1-1; D remains ambiguous. The ends were cut back, 1 base at V and 9 bases at J, with 9 bases in the middle. This CDR3 has 12 amino acids.

The chain carries TRBV28 and TRBJ2-1, with D maybe TRBD2 (5 bases). V was shortened by 3 bases and J by 4 bases, with 10 bases between the two germline ends. This CDR3 region has 14 residues. CDR1 is MDHEN, CDR2 SYDVKM, per germline. CDR3 sequence reads: CASSLNTGYNEQFF. CDR3 DNA sequence: TGTGCCAGCAGTTTGAACACGGGATACAATGAGCAGTTCTTC. Together with reference TRBV28 and TRBJ2-1, the CDR3 gives the full variable domain: DVKVTQSSRYLVKRTGEKVFLECVQDMDHENMFWYRQDPGLGLRLIYFSYDVKMKEKGDIPEGYSVSREKKERFSLILESASTNQTSMYLCASSLNTGYNEQFFGPGTRLTVL.

The chain joins TRBV9 to TRBJ2-2; D is perhaps TRBD2 (6 bases). Germline V gene data show CDR1 as SGDLS and CDR2 as YYNGEE. The length of the CDR3 is 20 residues. Trimming left V 4 bases short and J 0 bases short, with 25 bases between. The CDR3 loop reads CASSPDLSSRGLTNTGELFF. CDR3 coding DNA: TGTGCCAGCAGCCCAGATCTTAGTTCTCGGGGACTGACGAACACCGGGGAGCTGTTTTTT. Using reference TRBV9 and TRBJ2-2 for the parts outside the CDR3, the full variable domain is DSGVTQTPKHLITATGQRVTLRCSPRSGDLSVYWYQQSLDQGLQFLIQYYNGEERAKGNILERFSAQQFPDLHSELNLSSLELGDSALYFCASSPDLSSRGLTNTGELFFGEGSRLTVL.

This clone was seen just once. V gene TRBV5-6 combines with J gene TRBJ2-5, with D perhaps TRBD1 (6 bases). V shed 4 bases and J shed 7 bases, with 17 bases lying between them. Germline assignment: CDR1 SGHDT and CDR2 YYEEEE. The CDR3 spans 14 residues. The CDR3: CASSQHGGLRTQYF. CDR3 coding DNA: TGTGCCAGCAGCCAGCATGGGGGCCTAAGGACCCAGTACTTC.

The rearrangement uses TRBV2 and TRBJ2-3; D is ambiguous. The CDR3 runs to 12 residues. Trimming left V 4 bases short and J 3 bases short, with 5 bases between. Germline CDR1 reads SNHLY; CDR2 reads FYNNEI. The CDR3 bases are TGTGCCAGCAGTGCGCGTACAGATACGCAGTATTTT. Amino acid sequence: CASSARTDTQYF.

J is TRBJ2-3 and V is TRBV6-5; 7 nucleotides line up with TRBD2. Germline-derived CDR1 and CDR2 are MNHEY and SVGAGI. J was trimmed by 8 bases and V by 5 bases; bases with no gene match: 1. This CDR3 comprises 11 residues. The CDR3 DNA reads as TGTGCCAGCAGTACGGGAGGTACGCAGTATTTT. Translating it yields CASSTGGTQYF.

The genes are TRBV29-1 and TRBJ2-1, with D possibly TRBD2 on 6 matching bases. The CDR3 has 12 amino acids. CDR1 and CDR2 (germline): SQVTM, ANQGSEA. V was trimmed by 3 bases and J by 8 bases, leaving 11 bases between them. CDR3 sequence reads: CSVETGGDEQFF. The CDR3 DNA follows: TGCAGCGTTGAGACGGGCGGGGATGAGCAGTTCTTC.

Only one count was recorded for this clone. The chain carries TRBV30 and TRBJ1-2; TRBD1 agrees at 8 bases. Germline assignment: CDR1 GTSNPN and CDR2 SVGIG (reference sequence). J lost 3 bases, V lost 2 bases, and 5 bases had no gene match. CDR3 length: 14 amino acids. CDR3: CAWSRPTGDYGYTF. For the CDR3, the DNA is TGTGCCTGGAGTCGACCGACAGGGGACTATGGCTACACCTTC.

This clone was seen a few times. This chain connects TRBV7-9 to TRBJ2-2; 9 bases fit TRBD2. With V trimmed by 5 bases and J by 1 base, 2 bases remained unmatched. The germline CDR1 and CDR2 sequences are SEHNR and FQNEAQ (reference sequence). CDR3 length: 15 amino acids. CDR3 sequence reads: CASSPSGVNTGELFF. The CDR3 bases are TGTGCCAGCAGCCCTAGCGGGGTGAACACCGGGGAGCTGTTTTTT.

This chain links TRBV2 with TRBJ2-7, with D possibly TRBD1 on 5 matching bases. Germline V gene sequence: CDR1 SNHLY, CDR2 FYNNEI. This CDR3 is 14 amino acids long. The V end was cut by 6 bases, the J end by 2 bases, with 14 bases between. The DNA of the CDR3 is TGTGCCAGCAGGGCTCAGGGAACTCCCTACGAGCAGTACTTC. It encodes CASRAQGTPYEQYF.

This clone was counted a single time. The J gene is TRBJ2-1, the V gene TRBV2; the match to TRBD2 covers 9 bases. The CDR3 is made up of 15 amino acids. V lost 7 bases to trimming and J lost 6 bases; unmatched junction nucleotides: 10. The germline V gene has CDR1 SNHLY and CDR2 FYNNEI. The CDR3 loop is CASKLAGVTGNEQFF. The CDR3 nucleotides are TGTGCCAGCAAATTAGCGGGGGTCACTGGCAATGAGCAGTTCTTC.

The chain carries TRBV4-2 and TRBJ1-4, with 7 nucleotides matching TRBD1. The CDR3 runs 16 residues. The V segment lost 0 bases and the J segment 8 bases; nucleotides outside the gene matches: 9. Germline V gene lookup returns CDR1 LGHNA and CDR2 YNFKEQ. The CDR3 sequence: CASSQERRGGAEKLFF. Here the CDR3 DNA reads TGTGCCAGCAGCCAAGAAAGGAGAGGGGGCGCCGAAAAACTGTTTTTT.

This CDR3 reads CASSLAEARGGETQYF. DNA of the CDR3: TGTGCCAGCAGCTTAGCGGAGGCCAGGGGAGGGGAGACCCAGTACTTC. The chain has TRBV7-9 and TRBJ2-5, with a tentative D call TRBD2 (7 bases). Between the trimmed V and J ends, which lost 0 bases and 5 bases, there was a span of 16 bases. This CDR3 contains 16 residues. Germline V gene sequence: CDR1 SEHNR, CDR2 FQNEAQ (reference sequence).

This clone has just a few counts. J is TRBJ2-7 and V is TRBV7-6, with a weak D call TRBD2 (7 bases). Trimming shortened V by 0 bases and J by 4 bases, and 16 bases separated the two germline ends. Germline V gene sequence: CDR1 SGHVS, CDR2 FNYEAQ. CDR3 length equals 16 residues. The CDR3 nucleotides read TGTGCCAGCAGCTTAGCCGAAGGGGGGGGTTTTTACGAGCAGTACTTC. This sequence encodes CASSLAEGGGFYEQYF. Together with reference TRBV7-6 and TRBJ2-7, the CDR3 gives the full variable domain: GAGVSQSPRYKVTKRGQDVALRCDPISGHVSLYWYRQALGQGPEFLTYFNYEAQQDKSGLPNDRFSAERPEGSISTLTIQRTEQRDSAMYRCASSLAEGGGFYEQYFGPGTRLTVT.

V usage is TRBV20-1 and J usage is TRBJ2-7; D possibly corresponds to TRBD2 (6 bases). The CDR3 consists of 12 residues. Per germline, CDR1 DFQATT and CDR2 SNEGSKA (reference sequence). Trimming cost V 3 bases and J 3 bases, with 9 bases left between them. CDR3 coding DNA: TGCAGTGCTAGTGCGGGAAACTACGAGCAGTACTTC. Its protein product is CSASAGNYEQYF.

This chain connects TRBV29-1 to TRBJ2-5; no clear D. The germline gives CDR1 SQVTM, CDR2 ANQGSEA. The V end lost 6 bases, the J end lost 0 bases, and 14 bases lay between the germline ends. The CDR3 contains 14 residues. CDR3 loop: CSVTEMTHQETQYF. The CDR3 nucleotides read TGCAGCGTCACGGAAATGACACACCAAGAGACCCAGTACTTC.

The gene calls are TRBV7-8 and TRBJ1-1; 9 bases align to TRBD1. Trimming removed 2 bases from V and 4 bases from J; junction bases left unmatched: 8. This CDR3 has 16 amino acids. Germline assignment: CDR1 SGHVS and CDR2 FQNEAQ. CDR3 sequence: CASSLPPGQGITEAFF. CDR3 bases: TGTGCCAGCAGCTTACCTCCGGGACAGGGCATCACTGAAGCTTTCTTT. Combining the CDR3 with reference TRBV7-8 and TRBJ1-1 gives the whole variable domain GAGVSQSPRYKVAKRGQDVALRCDPISGHVSLFWYQQALGQGPEFLTYFQNEAQLDKSGLPSDRFFAERPEGSVSTLKIQRTQQEDSAVYLCASSLPPGQGITEAFFGQGTRLTVV.

The J gene is TRBJ2-2, the V gene TRBV28, with 13 positions matching TRBD2. Germline V gives CDR1 MDHEN, CDR2 SYDVKM. The V gene end was trimmed by 6 bases and the J gene end by 7 bases; junction bases not matched to a gene: 2. The CDR3 is 14 residues long. CDR3 region: CASRGTSGVGELFF. CDR3 bases: TGTGCCAGCAGAGGGACTAGCGGGGTCGGGGAGCTGTTTTTT.

V is TRBV6-5 and J is TRBJ1-2; D is unclear. The germline CDR1 and CDR2 sequences are MNHEY and SVGAGI. V was trimmed by 2 bases and J by 2 bases, leaving 9 bases between them. CDR3 length equals 14 residues. CDR3 sequence reads: CASSYGLGNYGYTF. CDR3 DNA sequence: TGTGCCAGCAGTTACGGACTGGGGAACTATGGCTACACCTTC.

This clone was observed a single time. The chain joins TRBV19 to TRBJ1-4; D is perhaps TRBD1 (5 bases). Germline V gives CDR1 LNHDA, CDR2 SQIVND (reference sequence). The germline V and J ends were trimmed by 7 bases and 0 bases, with 15 bases remaining between them. The CDR3 sequence is 16 residues long. The CDR3 reads CASTPWRDATNEKLFF. CDR3 sequence (DNA): TGTGCCAGTACCCCATGGCGGGACGCAACTAATGAAAAACTGTTTTTT.

The V call is TRBV4-3, the J call TRBJ1-2; a weak D match, TRBD1 (5 bases). Germline CDR1 LGHNA, CDR2 YSLEER. The CDR3 is 13 amino acids. With 1 base removed from V and 4 bases from J, the gap between germline ends came to 7 bases. CDR3 DNA: TGCGCCAGCAGCCAAGCGGGGGGCTATGGCTACACCTTC. Translation gives CASSQAGGYGYTF.

The chain employs TRBV24-1 and TRBJ2-7; D is perhaps TRBD1 (5 bases). V lost 7 bases and J 4 bases, leaving 7 bases between the germline ends. The CDR3 runs to 11 residues. CDR1 is KGHDR, CDR2 SFDVKD, per germline. The CDR3, as DNA: TGTGCCACCAGCCAGGGATACGAGCAGTACTTC. Protein: CATSQGYEQYF.

The genes are TRBV18 and TRBJ2-7, with no clear D. Germline CDR1 reads KGHSH; CDR2 reads LQKENI. Trimming pared 1 base from V and 5 bases from J, leaving 12 bases between. This CDR3 has 14 amino acids. The CDR3, as DNA: TGTGCCAGCTCACCACAGTCAGTGGCCAACGAGCAGTACTTC. Translating gives CASSPQSVANEQYF.

A few counts support this clone. J is TRBJ2-6 and V is TRBV6-5; TRBD1 matches 8 bases. V was pared by 6 bases and J by 2 bases, with 3 bases of the junction left unmatched. The CDR3 runs to 15 residues. From germline, CDR1 is MNHEY and CDR2 SVGAGI. The CDR3 coding sequence is TGTGCCAGCAGACTACAGGGGGCTGGGGCCAACGTCCTGACTTTC. Its protein is CASRLQGAGANVLTF.

This chain uses TRBV6-5 with TRBJ2-5, with D perhaps TRBD2 (5 bases). V was trimmed by 5 bases and J by 4 bases, leaving 14 bases between them. The CDR3 covers 14 residues. Germline assignment: CDR1 MNHEY and CDR2 SVGAGI. CDR3 sequence (DNA): TGTGCCAGCAGTATAGCGCGATGGGGAGAGACCCAGTACTTC. Its translation: CASSIARWGETQYF.